The 21 T cell receptor beta chains below all came from one sample that was sequenced in a study of cytomegalovirus exposure and HLA in healthy donors. The PCR made use of 60 Vbeta and 13 Jbeta primers. Method: immunoSEQ multiplex PCR; TCRdb's copy keeps in-frame clones and lacks some. The repertoire has around 90,000 clones, around three quarters of them found once; the top ten carry 7.3%. Sequencing used PBMCs. These receptor sequences come from a man between 25 and 39 years old in good health and CMV-seronegative.

The chain is built from TRBV6-1 and TRBJ1-5; a weak D match, TRBD1 (5 bases). V lost 2 bases and J lost 0, with 8 bases in between. CDR1 is MNHNS, CDR2 SASEGT, per germline. The CDR3 spans 15 residues. The CDR3 protein is CASSEQGNSNQPQHF. Here the CDR3 DNA reads TGTGCCAGCAGTGAACAGGGTAATAGCAATCAGCCCCAGCATTTT.

The chain recombines TRBV5-1 with TRBJ2-3, with 11 bases identical to TRBD1. Trimming cost V 0 bases and J 6 bases; bases outside gene matches: 6. The length of the CDR3 is 16 residues. Germline CDR1 and CDR2: SGHRS and YFSETQ. CDR3 protein: CASSLAGQGVGDTQYF. The CDR3, as DNA: TGCGCCAGCAGCTTGGCGGGACAGGGGGTAGGGGATACGCAGTATTTT.

Here the CDR3 reads CASSLTRAERETQYF. CDR3 coding DNA: TGTGCCAGCAGCTTAACGAGGGCAGAGCGCGAGACCCAGTACTTC. The genes are TRBV7-2 and TRBJ2-5; D might be TRBD2 (5 bases). Looked up from germline, CDR1 is SGHTA and CDR2 is FQGNSA. The CDR3 sequence is 15 residues long. V lost 2 bases, J lost 5 bases, and 15 bases lay in between.

This sequence joins TRBV6-1 and TRBJ1-5, with 9 bases that match TRBD1. The CDR3 is made up of 14 amino acids. V lost 8 bases to trimming and J lost 5 bases; unmatched junction nucleotides: 7. In germline, CDR1 is MNHNS, CDR2 SASEGT. The CDR3, as DNA: TGTGCCAGCGTTGAACAGGGGGCCGATCAGCCCCAGCATTTT. Encoded protein: CASVEQGADQPQHF.

The chain is built from TRBV5-1 and TRBJ2-3; the D is unclear. Germline CDR1 is SGHRS and CDR2 is YFSETQ. The CDR3 covers 13 residues. The germline V and J ends were trimmed by 0 bases and 1 base, with 3 bases remaining between them. The DNA for the CDR3 is TGCGCCAGCAGCTTGGTCGGCACAGATACGCAGTATTTT. Protein sequence: CASSLVGTDTQYF.

The chain combines TRBV15 with TRBJ1-5, with TRBD1 matching 10 bases. Germline V gene data show CDR1 as LNHNV and CDR2 as YYDKDF (reference sequence). This CDR3 has 14 amino acids. Unmatched junction bases numbered 1, after V lost 3 bases and J lost 5 bases. The CDR3 nucleotides are TGTGCCACCAGCAGGGACAGGGGGGATCAGCCCCAGCATTTT. It is translated as CATSRDRGDQPQHF.

The V gene is TRBV5-1, the J gene TRBJ2-7; D is unclear. Trimming cost V 4 bases and J 7 bases, with 12 bases left between them. The germline gives CDR1 SGHRS, CDR2 YFSETQ. The CDR3 loop spans 12 amino acids. CDR3 in amino acids: CASSIEYGEQYF. The CDR3 coding sequence is TGCGCCAGCAGCATAGAGTACGGGGAGCAGTACTTC.

The V and J genes are TRBV29-1 and TRBJ2-5; TRBD1 matches at 8 bases. V shed 3 bases and J 5 bases; nucleotides not matched to a gene: 5. Germline V lookup: CDR1 SQVTM, CDR2 ANQGSEA. The CDR3 runs to 13 residues. The chain's CDR3 is CSVDQGARETQYF. The CDR3, as DNA: TGCAGCGTTGATCAGGGGGCAAGGGAGACCCAGTACTTC.

The chain has TRBV5-1 and TRBJ1-1; D is possibly TRBD1 (5 bases). Germline V lookup: CDR1 SGHRS, CDR2 YFSETQ. Trimming left V 4 bases short and J 5 bases short, with 15 bases between. The CDR3 is 14 residues long. CDR3 in amino acids: CASSPGGGRTEAFF. The CDR3 DNA reads as TGCGCCAGCAGCCCGGGCGGGGGACGGACTGAAGCTTTCTTT.

Remarks on this clone: Additional DNA sequences in this sample encode the identical CDR3. The chain joins TRBV11-2 to TRBJ1-6, with 11 bases fitting TRBD1. V lost 4 bases and J lost 8; bases outside the gene matches: 4. CDR1 and CDR2 from the germline V gene are SGHAT and FQNNGV. The CDR3 has 15 amino acids. The CDR3 coding sequence is TGTGCCAGCAGCTCCCAGGACAGGGGGCATTCACCCCTCCACTTT. It codes for CASSSQDRGHSPLHF.

The chain is built from TRBV2 and TRBJ1-4; D unresolved. With 5 bases removed from V and 7 bases from J, the gap between germline ends came to 8 bases. Germline CDR1 SNHLY, CDR2 FYNNEI. The CDR3 consists of 12 residues. Written as DNA, the CDR3 is TGTGCCAGCAGTTATGCAGGTGAAAAACTGTTTTTT. Protein sequence: CASSYAGEKLFF.

The V and J genes are TRBV7-2 and TRBJ2-1, with D perhaps TRBD1 (5 bases). This CDR3 is 14 amino acids long. Per the germline V gene, CDR1 is SGHTA and CDR2 is FQGNSA. V dropped 5 bases and J dropped 5 bases, with 13 bases sitting between them. The DNA for the CDR3 is TGTGCCAGCAGCCCACGGACATTTAACAATGAGCAGTTCTTC. Amino acids: CASSPRTFNNEQFF.

The chain has TRBV7-9 and TRBJ2-3; TRBD1 is a possible D gene (8 bases). The CDR3 is made up of 14 amino acids. In germline, CDR1 is SEHNR, CDR2 FQNEAQ (reference sequence). V lost 4 bases and J lost 3, with 11 bases in between. CDR3 amino acids: CASSYRGGTDTQYF. In nucleotides, the CDR3 is TGTGCCAGCAGCTACAGGGGGGGGACAGATACGCAGTATTTT.

The chain combines TRBV28 with TRBJ1-5; 8 bases match TRBD1. CDR3 size: 15 residues. CDR1 is MDHEN, CDR2 SYDVKM, per germline. V shed 7 bases and J 5 bases; nucleotides not matched to a gene: 10. The CDR3 reads CASTIGQGTYQPQHF. In nucleotides, the CDR3 is TGTGCCAGCACTATCGGACAGGGCACGTATCAGCCCCAGCATTTT.

The chain employs TRBV4-1 and TRBJ2-7; the match to TRBD1 covers 7 bases. The V gene's germline CDR1 is MGHRA and CDR2 YSYEKL. With 1 base clipped from V and 0 bases from J, the junction kept 6 bases outside the gene matches. The CDR3 runs 16 residues. In DNA form, the CDR3 reads TGCGCCAGCAGCCAAGTGTGGGACAGACTCTCCTACGAGCAGTACTTC. Amino acid sequence: CASSQVWDRLSYEQYF.

The chain is built from TRBV2 and TRBJ2-1, with a tentative D call TRBD2 (6 bases). Per the germline V gene, CDR1 is SNHLY and CDR2 is FYNNEI. This CDR3 contains 15 residues. V lost 6 bases and J lost 5, with 17 bases in between. The CDR3 here is CASSRDSRGNNEQFF. The DNA for the CDR3 is TGTGCCAGCAGCCGGGACTCCCGGGGGAACAATGAGCAGTTCTTC.

This clone was observed a handful of times. This chain connects TRBV6-4 to TRBJ2-7; tentatively, D is TRBD1 (6 bases). CDR1 is MRHNA and CDR2 is SNTAGT in the germline V gene. Trimming took off 3 bases at V and 1 base at J, with 13 bases between the two ends. The CDR3 runs to 15 residues. The DNA for the CDR3 is TGTGCCAGCAGTGAGAAGGCAGGGGAGTCCTACGAGCAGTACTTC. The encoded protein is CASSEKAGESYEQYF.

This chain joins TRBV13 and TRBJ1-1, with D tentatively TRBD1 (5 bases). V lost 4 bases, J lost 1 base, and 16 bases lay in between. CDR1 and CDR2 (germline): PRHDT, FYEKMQ (reference sequence). CDR3 length: 16 amino acids. CDR3 region: CASSSGGGMKNTEAFF. CDR3 in DNA: TGTGCCAGCAGCTCCGGGGGAGGGATGAAGAACACTGAAGCTTTCTTT.

The rearrangement links TRBV25-1 to TRBJ1-2; 8 bases line up with TRBD1. Germline lookup yields CDR1 MGHDK and CDR2 SYGVNS. The V and J ends lost 2 bases and 0 bases, in that order; junction bases with no gene match: 8. The CDR3 length is 17 residues. This CDR3 is CASSEPGQESSNYGYTF. The CDR3 nucleotides are TGTGCCAGCAGTGAACCGGGACAGGAGTCCTCTAACTATGGCTACACCTTC.

The chain carries TRBV20-1 and TRBJ1-2; maybe TRBD1 (5 bases). Germline values: CDR1 DFQATT, CDR2 SNEGSKA (reference sequence). The length of the CDR3 is 11 residues. Trimming pared 7 bases from V and 4 bases from J, leaving 10 bases between. CDR3 sequence: CSVRVGYGYTF. The CDR3 nucleotides read TGCAGTGTCAGGGTGGGCTATGGCTACACCTTC.

The V call is TRBV30, the J call TRBJ1-2; possibly TRBD1 for D (5 bases). V gave up 4 bases and J gave up 1 base, with 10 bases separating them. CDR3 length: 13 amino acids. Germline CDR1 reads GTSNPN; CDR2 reads SVGIG (reference sequence). In nucleotides, the CDR3 is TGTGCCTGGAACCAGGACAATAACTATGGCTACACCTTC. It encodes CAWNQDNNYGYTF.